What follows describes a single TCR beta chain. The germline gives CDR1 SGHTA, CDR2 FQGNSA. The CDR3 runs 15 residues. The V gene lost 5 bases and the J gene lost 3 bases, with 14 bases spanning the gap. Primed by a sample-barcoded 5' primer and a J-beta primer mix, a second PCR proceeded for roughly 6 to 12 cycles. A template-switch adaptor with 12 random nucleotides tagged each cDNA molecule. MiXCR, applied by TCRdb to the 5' RACE reads, yields one record per CDR3 protein. This table has about 400,000 distinct CDR3 sequences, roughly half appearing once. The data derive from a study of blood T cells in healthy people across ages.

Sequencing was carried out using blood. The chain carries TRBV7-2 and TRBJ1-5; perhaps TRBD1 as D (6 bases). The TCR originated in a man aged 55 to 69 in good health. In nucleotides, the CDR3 is TGTGCCAGCAGCCCGACCGGACAGACCAATCAGCCCCAGCATTTT. It encodes CASSPTGQTNQPQHF.